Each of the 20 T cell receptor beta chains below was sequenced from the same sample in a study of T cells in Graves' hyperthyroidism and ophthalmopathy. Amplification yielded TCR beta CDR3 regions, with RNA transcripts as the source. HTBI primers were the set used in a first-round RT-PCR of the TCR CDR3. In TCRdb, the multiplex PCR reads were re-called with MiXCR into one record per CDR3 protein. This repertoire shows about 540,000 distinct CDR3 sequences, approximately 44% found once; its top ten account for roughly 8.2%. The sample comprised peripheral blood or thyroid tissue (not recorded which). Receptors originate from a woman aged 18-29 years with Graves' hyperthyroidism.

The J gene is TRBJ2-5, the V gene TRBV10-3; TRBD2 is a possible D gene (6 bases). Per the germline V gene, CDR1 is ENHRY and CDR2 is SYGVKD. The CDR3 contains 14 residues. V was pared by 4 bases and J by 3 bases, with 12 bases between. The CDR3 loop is CAISGSGVEETQYF. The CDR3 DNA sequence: TGTGCCATCAGTGGATCGGGGGTAGAAGAGACCCAGTACTTC.

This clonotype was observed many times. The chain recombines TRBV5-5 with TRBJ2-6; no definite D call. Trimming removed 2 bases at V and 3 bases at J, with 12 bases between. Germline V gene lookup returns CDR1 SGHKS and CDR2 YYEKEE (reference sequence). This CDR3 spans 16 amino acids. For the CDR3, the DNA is TGTGCCAGCAGCTTTTCGGCGTCAGGTGGGGCCAACGTCCTGACTTTC. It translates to CASSFSASGGANVLTF.

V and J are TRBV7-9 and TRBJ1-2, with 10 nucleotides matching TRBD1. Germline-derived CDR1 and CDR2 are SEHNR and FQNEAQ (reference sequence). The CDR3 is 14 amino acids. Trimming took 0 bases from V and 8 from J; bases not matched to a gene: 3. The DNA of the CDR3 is TGTGCCAGCAGCTTAGCTGGACAGGGGGAGGGCTACACCTTC. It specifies CASSLAGQGEGYTF.

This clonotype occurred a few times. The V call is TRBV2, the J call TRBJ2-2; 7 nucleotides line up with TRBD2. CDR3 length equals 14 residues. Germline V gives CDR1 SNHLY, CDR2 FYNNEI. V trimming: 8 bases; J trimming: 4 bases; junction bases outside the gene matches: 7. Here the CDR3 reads CASRSSGGTGELFF. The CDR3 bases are TGTGCCAGCCGTTCTAGCGGAGGCACCGGGGAGCTGTTTTTT.

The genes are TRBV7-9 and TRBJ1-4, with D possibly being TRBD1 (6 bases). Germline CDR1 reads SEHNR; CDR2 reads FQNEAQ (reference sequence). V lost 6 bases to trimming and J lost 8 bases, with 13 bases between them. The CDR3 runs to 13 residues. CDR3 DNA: TGTGCCAGCAGTGAAGACAGGAGAGAAAAACTGTTTTTT. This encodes CASSEDRREKLFF.

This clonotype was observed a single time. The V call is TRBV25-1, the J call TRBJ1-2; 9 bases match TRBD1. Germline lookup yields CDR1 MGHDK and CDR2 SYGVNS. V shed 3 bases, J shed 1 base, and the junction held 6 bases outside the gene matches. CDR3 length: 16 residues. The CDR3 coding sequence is TGTGCCAGCAGTGATCGAGACAGGGGGATTAACTATGGCTACACCTTC. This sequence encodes CASSDRDRGINYGYTF.

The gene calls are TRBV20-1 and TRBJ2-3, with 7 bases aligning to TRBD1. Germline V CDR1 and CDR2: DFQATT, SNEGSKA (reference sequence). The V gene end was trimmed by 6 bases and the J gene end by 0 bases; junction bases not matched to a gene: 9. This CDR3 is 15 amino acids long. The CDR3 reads CSAQVGTDSTDTQYF. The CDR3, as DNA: TGCAGTGCACAGGTCGGGACAGATAGCACAGATACGCAGTATTTT.

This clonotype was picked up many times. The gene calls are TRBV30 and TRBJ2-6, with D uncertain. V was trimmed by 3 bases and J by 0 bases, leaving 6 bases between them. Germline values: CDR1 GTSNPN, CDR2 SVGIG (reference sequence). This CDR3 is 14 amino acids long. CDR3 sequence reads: CAWSPYSGANVLTF. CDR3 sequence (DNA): TGTGCCTGGAGCCCTTACTCTGGGGCCAACGTCCTGACTTTC. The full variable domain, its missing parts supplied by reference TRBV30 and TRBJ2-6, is SQTIHQWPATLVQPVGSPLSLECTVEGTSNPNLYWYRQAAGRGLQLLFYSVGIGQISSEVPQNLSASRPQDRQFILSSKKLLLSDSGFYLCAWSPYSGANVLTFGAGSRLTVL.

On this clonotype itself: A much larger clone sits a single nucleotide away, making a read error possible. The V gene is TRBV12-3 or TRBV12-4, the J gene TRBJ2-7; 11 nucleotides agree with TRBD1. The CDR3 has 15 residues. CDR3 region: CAGSRGQGATYEQYF. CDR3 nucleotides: TGTGCCGGCAGCCGAGGACAGGGGGCTACCTACGAGCAGTACTTC.

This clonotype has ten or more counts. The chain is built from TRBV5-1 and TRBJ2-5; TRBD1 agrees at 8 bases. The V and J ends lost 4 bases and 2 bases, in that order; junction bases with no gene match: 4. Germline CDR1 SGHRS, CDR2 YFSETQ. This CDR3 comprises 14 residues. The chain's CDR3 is CASSPRTGQETQYF. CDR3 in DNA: TGCGCCAGCAGCCCAAGGACAGGGCAAGAGACCCAGTACTTC.

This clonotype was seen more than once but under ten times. The CDR3 is CASSLTTANNSPLHF. The DNA of the CDR3 is TGCGCCAGCAGCTTGACAACAGCAAATAATTCACCCCTCCACTTT. The V and J genes are TRBV5-1 and TRBJ1-6, with unresolved D. The CDR3 spans 15 residues. CDR1 is SGHRS, CDR2 YFSETQ, per germline. Trimming shortened V by 1 base and J by 5 bases, and 10 bases separated the two germline ends.

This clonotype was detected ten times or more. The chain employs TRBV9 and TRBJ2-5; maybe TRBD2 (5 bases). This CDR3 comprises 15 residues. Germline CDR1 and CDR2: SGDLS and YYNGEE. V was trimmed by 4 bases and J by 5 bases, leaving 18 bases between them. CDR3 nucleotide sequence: TGTGCCAGCAGCACTGATATCATCTCGGGGGAGACCCAGTACTTC. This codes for CASSTDIISGETQYF. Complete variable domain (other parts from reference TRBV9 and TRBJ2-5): DSGVTQTPKHLITATGQRVTLRCSPRSGDLSVYWYQQSLDQGLQFLIQYYNGEERAKGNILERFSAQQFPDLHSELNLSSLELGDSALYFCASSTDIISGETQYFGPGTRLLVL.

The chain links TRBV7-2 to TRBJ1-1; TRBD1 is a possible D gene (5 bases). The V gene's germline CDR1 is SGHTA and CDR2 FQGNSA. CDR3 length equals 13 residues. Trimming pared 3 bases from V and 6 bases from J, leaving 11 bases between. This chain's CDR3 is CASSFRAGPEAFF. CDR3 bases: TGTGCCAGCAGCTTCAGGGCGGGCCCTGAAGCTTTCTTT.

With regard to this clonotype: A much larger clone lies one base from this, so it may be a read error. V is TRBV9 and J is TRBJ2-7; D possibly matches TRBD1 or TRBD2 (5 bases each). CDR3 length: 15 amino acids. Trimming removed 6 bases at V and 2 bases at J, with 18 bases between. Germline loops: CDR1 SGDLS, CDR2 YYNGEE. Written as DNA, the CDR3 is TGTGCCAGCATCCACTCGTGGGGGAGCCCCTACGAGCAGTACTTC. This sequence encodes CASIHSWGSPYEQYF.

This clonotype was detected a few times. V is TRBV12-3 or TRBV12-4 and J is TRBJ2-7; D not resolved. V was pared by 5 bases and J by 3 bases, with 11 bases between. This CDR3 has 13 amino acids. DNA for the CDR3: TGTGCCAGCAGTGCAACGGGCCACTACGAGCAGTACTTC. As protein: CASSATGHYEQYF.

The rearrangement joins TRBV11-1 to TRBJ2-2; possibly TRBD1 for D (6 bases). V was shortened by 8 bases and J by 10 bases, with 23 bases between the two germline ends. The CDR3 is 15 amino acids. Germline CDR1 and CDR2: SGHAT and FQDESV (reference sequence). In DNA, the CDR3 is TGTGCCAGCTCCCACTATCAACAGGGCGACGAGGAGCTGTTTTTT. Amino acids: CASSHYQQGDEELFF.

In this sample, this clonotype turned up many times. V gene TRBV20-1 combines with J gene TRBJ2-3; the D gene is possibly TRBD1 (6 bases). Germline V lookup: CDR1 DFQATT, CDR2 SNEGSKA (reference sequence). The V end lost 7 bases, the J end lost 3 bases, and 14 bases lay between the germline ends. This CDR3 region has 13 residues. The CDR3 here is CSGRTETTDTQYF. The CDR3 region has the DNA TGCAGTGGTAGGACAGAAACTACAGATACGCAGTATTTT.

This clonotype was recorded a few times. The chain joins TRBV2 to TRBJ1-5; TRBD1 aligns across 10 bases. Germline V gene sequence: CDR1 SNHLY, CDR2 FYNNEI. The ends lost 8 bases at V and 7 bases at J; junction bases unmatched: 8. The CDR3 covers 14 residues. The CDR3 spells CASGSGQGGQPQHF. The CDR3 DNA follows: TGTGCCAGCGGTAGCGGACAGGGGGGGCAGCCCCAGCATTTT.

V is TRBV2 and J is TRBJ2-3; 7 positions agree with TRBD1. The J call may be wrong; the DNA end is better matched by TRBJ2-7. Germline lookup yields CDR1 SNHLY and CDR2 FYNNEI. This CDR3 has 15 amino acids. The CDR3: CASSPGQGVGDTQYF. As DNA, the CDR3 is TGTGCCAGCAGCCCCGGGCAGGGGGTAGGAGATACGCAGTACTTC.

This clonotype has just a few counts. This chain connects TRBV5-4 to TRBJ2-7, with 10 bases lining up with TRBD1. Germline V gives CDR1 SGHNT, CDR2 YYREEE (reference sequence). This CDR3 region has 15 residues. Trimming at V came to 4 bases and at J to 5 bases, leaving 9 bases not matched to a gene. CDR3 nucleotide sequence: TGTGCCAGCAGCCGGCGACAGGGGGCTACGAACGAGCAGTACTTC. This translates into CASSRRQGATNEQYF.